The rows below give T cell receptor beta chains drawn from one sample of a study of identical twins. Each CDR3 protein is one row after TCRdb ran MiXCR on the 5' RACE reads. This sample yields some 690,000 distinct CDR3 sequences, of which less than 25% are seen a single time; roughly 4% belongs to the top ten. These sequences were also reported in another study, on T cells expressing NK-cell markers.

The sequenced sample was PBMCs. All receptors derive from a woman aged 18-29 years in good health. The CDR3 runs from the conserved cysteine through the conserved F or W. A D gene is named only where the DNA matches it firmly. The size field is filled for only some rows; it gives once, few, many or a size class.

J: TRBJ2-1
D: TRBD2
size: few
V: TRBV10-3
CDR3: CATLEATSGDPEQFF
DNA: TGTGCCACCCTGGAGGCGACTAGCGGGGACCCTGAGCAGTTCTTC

J: TRBJ2-7
D: -
size: few
V: TRBV7-2
CDR3: CASSLGRSSEQYF
DNA: TGTGCCAGCAGCTTAGGACGGTCCAGCGAGCAGTACTTC

J: TRBJ2-5
D: -
size: many
V: TRBV11-2
CDR3: CASSLEFGTQYF
DNA: TGTGCCAGCAGCTTAGAGTTTGGGACCCAGTACTTC

J: TRBJ2-1
D: -
size: many
V: TRBV5-1
CDR3: CASSLGPLGLSYNEQFF
DNA: TGCGCCAGCAGCTTGGGACCCCTTGGCCTCTCCTACAATGAGCAGTTCTTC

J: TRBJ2-6
D: -
size: -
V: TRBV18
CDR3: CASSDQGANVLTF
DNA: TGTGCCAGCTCAGATCAGGGTGCCAACGTCCTGACTTTC

J: TRBJ2-3
D: TRBD2
size: -
V: TRBV27
CDR3: CASRGSGRAADTQYF
DNA: TGTGCCAGCAGGGGTAGCGGGAGGGCCGCAGATACGCAGTATTTT

J: TRBJ1-6
D: TRBD1
size: few
V: TRBV6-5
CDR3: CASSFGTGVSPLHF
DNA: TGTGCCAGCAGTTTTGGGACAGGGGTTTCACCCCTCCACTTT

J: TRBJ2-2
D: -
size: few
V: TRBV7-2
CDR3: CASSLMGGNTGELFF
DNA: TGTGCCAGCAGCTTAATGGGAGGGAACACCGGGGAGCTGTTTTTT

J: TRBJ1-5
D: -
size: few
V: TRBV20-1
CDR3: CSASDPNQPQHF
DNA: TGCAGTGCTAGCGACCCTAACCAGCCCCAGCATTTT

J: TRBJ2-3
D: TRBD1
size: -
V: TRBV11-2
CDR3: CASSLSVRDRVWPDTQYF
DNA: TGTGCCAGCAGCTTAAGTGTCCGGGACAGGGTTTGGCCAGATACGCAGTATTTT

J: TRBJ2-5
D: -
size: -
V: TRBV15
CDR3: CATKEGSWETQYF
DNA: TGTGCCACCAAAGAGGGGTCGTGGGAGACCCAGTACTTC

J: TRBJ1-5
D: -
size: -
V: TRBV6-5
CDR3: CASSYAGQGQPQHF
DNA: TGTGCCAGCAGTTACGCGGGGCAAGGTCAGCCCCAGCATTTT

J: TRBJ2-5
D: -
size: -
V: TRBV12-3/TRBV12-4
CDR3: CASSLEGPPWGTQYF
DNA: TGTGCCAGCAGCTTAGAGGGACCTCCCTGGGGGACCCAGTACTTC

J: TRBJ2-1
D: -
size: few
V: TRBV12-3/TRBV12-4
CDR3: CASKMFSDNEQFF
DNA: TGTGCCAGCAAGATGTTCTCGGACAATGAGCAGTTCTTC

J: TRBJ2-4
D: -
size: -
V: TRBV4-3
CDR3: CASSHHAQAVAKNIQYF
DNA: TGCGCCAGCAGCCATCATGCCCAAGCGGTAGCCAAAAACATTCAGTACTTC

J: TRBJ2-5
D: -
size: many
V: TRBV4-3
CDR3: CASSQDRRETQYF
DNA: TGCGCCAGCAGCCAAGATCGTAGGGAGACCCAGTACTTC

J: TRBJ2-5
D: -
size: many
V: TRBV20-1
CDR3: CSARAARRSETQYF
DNA: TGCAGTGCTAGAGCGGCAAGGCGATCAGAGACCCAGTACTTC

J: TRBJ1-3
D: -
size: many
V: TRBV12-3/TRBV12-4
CDR3: CASKYRPGGSGNTIYF
DNA: TGTGCCAGCAAATACAGACCAGGTGGCTCTGGAAACACCATATATTTT

J: TRBJ2-3
D: TRBD1
size: -
V: TRBV10-3
CDR3: CATQGNGDTQYF
DNA: TGTGCCACACAGGGGAATGGAGATACGCAGTATTTT

J: TRBJ2-1
D: TRBD1
size: few
V: TRBV11-2
CDR3: CASSLLPGQGAYNEQFF
DNA: TGTGCCAGCAGCTTACTTCCAGGACAGGGGGCATACAATGAGCAGTTCTTC

J: TRBJ1-2
D: TRBD1
size: -
V: TRBV6-1
CDR3: CASSFGQAYGYTF
DNA: TGTGCCAGCAGCTTCGGACAGGCTTATGGCTACACCTTC

J: TRBJ2-1
D: -
size: -
V: TRBV12-3/TRBV12-4
CDR3: CASRPRGNEQFF
DNA: TGTGCCAGCAGGCCTAGAGGCAATGAGCAGTTCTTC

J: TRBJ1-2
D: -
size: few
V: TRBV5-1
CDR3: CASSLDGKRTGYGYTF
DNA: TGCGCCAGCAGCTTGGACGGTAAAAGAACGGGGTATGGCTACACCTTC

J: TRBJ2-1
D: -
size: few
V: TRBV29-1
CDR3: CSVSREINEQFF
DNA: TGCAGCGTAAGCAGGGAAATCAATGAGCAGTTCTTC

J: TRBJ2-1
D: TRBD2
size: -
V: TRBV20-1
CDR3: CSATAGGPWDEQFF
DNA: TGCAGTGCTACAGCGGGGGGGCCTTGGGATGAGCAGTTCTTC

J: TRBJ2-7
D: -
size: few
V: TRBV7-2
CDR3: CASSSGQPPTYEQYF
DNA: TGTGCCAGCAGTTCGGGACAACCCCCCACCTACGAGCAGTACTTC

J: TRBJ2-3
D: -
size: many
V: TRBV29-1
CDR3: CSVDPEFDTQYF
DNA: TGCAGCGTTGACCCCGAATTCGATACGCAGTATTTT

J: TRBJ2-7
D: -
size: -
V: TRBV15
CDR3: CATSKGIYEQYF
DNA: TGTGCCACCAGCAAGGGGATCTACGAGCAGTACTTC

J: TRBJ2-7
D: -
size: -
V: TRBV12-3/TRBV12-4
CDR3: CASSLRGKENEQYF
DNA: TGTGCCAGCAGTTTACGGGGTAAGGAGAACGAGCAGTACTTC

J: TRBJ2-3
D: TRBD2
size: -
V: TRBV20-1
CDR3: CSARLTSGGPQGTQYF
DNA: TGCAGTGCTAGATTGACTAGCGGGGGGCCCCAGGGTACGCAGTATTTT

J: TRBJ2-5
D: TRBD1
size: -
V: TRBV10-3
CDR3: CAIRSGQGQETQYF
DNA: TGTGCCATCAGATCGGGACAGGGGCAAGAGACCCAGTACTTC

J: TRBJ1-4
D: -
size: few
V: TRBV7-2
CDR3: CASSPGGGITEKLFF
DNA: TGTGCCAGCAGTCCGGGTGGGGGGATTACCGAAAAACTGTTTTTT

J: TRBJ1-1
D: -
size: -
V: TRBV20-1
CDR3: CSGVGWDTEAFF
DNA: TGCAGTGGAGTCGGTTGGGACACTGAAGCTTTCTTT

J: TRBJ2-3
D: -
size: many
V: TRBV20-1
CDR3: CSAFWGDTQYF
DNA: TGCAGTGCTTTTTGGGGGGATACGCAGTATTTT

J: TRBJ2-3
D: TRBD2
size: few
V: TRBV4-3
CDR3: CASSRRLAGVTDTQYF
DNA: TGCGCCAGCAGCCGACGACTAGCGGGAGTAACAGATACGCAGTATTTT

J: TRBJ2-3
D: -
size: -
V: TRBV20-1
CDR3: CSATLSGSTDTQYF
DNA: TGCAGTGCTACCCTTAGCGGATCCACAGATACGCAGTATTTT

J: TRBJ1-6
D: -
size: few
V: TRBV10-3
CDR3: CAISPEDFNSPLHF
DNA: TGTGCCATCAGCCCGGAGGATTTCAATTCACCCCTCCACTTT

J: TRBJ2-5
D: -
size: many
V: TRBV7-2
CDR3: CASSLSRGKETQYF
DNA: TGTGCCAGCAGCTTATCGCGGGGTAAAGAGACCCAGTACTTC

J: TRBJ1-4
D: TRBD1
size: few
V: TRBV29-1
CDR3: CSVTSGGGGEKLFF
DNA: TGCAGCGTTACATCAGGGGGGGGAGGTGAAAAACTGTTTTTT

J: TRBJ2-1
D: -
size: few
V: TRBV3-1
CDR3: CASSPYGSSYNEQFF
DNA: TGTGCCAGCAGCCCTTACGGGTCGTCCTACAATGAGCAGTTCTTC

J: TRBJ2-1
D: -
size: -
V: TRBV11-2
CDR3: CASSLLAEPSYNEQFF
DNA: TGTGCCAGCAGCTTACTCGCGGAACCCTCCTACAATGAGCAGTTCTTC

J: TRBJ2-6
D: -
size: few
V: TRBV15
CDR3: CATSRGSGAGANVLTF
DNA: TGTGCCACCAGCAGGGGGTCAGGGGCTGGGGCCAACGTCCTGACTTTC

J: TRBJ1-2
D: -
size: -
V: TRBV20-1
CDR3: CSASSDGNYGYTF
DNA: TGCAGTGCTTCCTCGGACGGCAACTATGGCTACACCTTC

J: TRBJ2-2
D: TRBD1
size: few
V: TRBV29-1
CDR3: CSADRGLTGELFF
DNA: TGCAGCGCCGACAGGGGTTTGACCGGGGAGCTGTTTTTT

J: TRBJ2-7
D: -
size: -
V: TRBV12-3/TRBV12-4
CDR3: CASSLGVLPYF
DNA: TGTGCCAGCAGTTTGGGGGTCCTCCCCTACTTC

J: TRBJ2-2
D: -
size: few
V: TRBV2
CDR3: CASGSQAFTGELFF
DNA: TGTGCCAGCGGGTCGCAGGCCTTCACCGGGGAGCTGTTTTTT

J: TRBJ2-1
D: TRBD2
size: few
V: TRBV7-2
CDR3: CASSFTSGRAGNEQFF
DNA: TGTGCCAGCAGCTTCACTAGCGGGAGGGCCGGGAATGAGCAGTTCTTC

J: TRBJ2-4
D: -
size: few
V: TRBV20-1
CDR3: CSAREGAGNIQYF
DNA: TGCAGTGCTAGAGAGGGGGCGGGAAATATTCAGTACTTC